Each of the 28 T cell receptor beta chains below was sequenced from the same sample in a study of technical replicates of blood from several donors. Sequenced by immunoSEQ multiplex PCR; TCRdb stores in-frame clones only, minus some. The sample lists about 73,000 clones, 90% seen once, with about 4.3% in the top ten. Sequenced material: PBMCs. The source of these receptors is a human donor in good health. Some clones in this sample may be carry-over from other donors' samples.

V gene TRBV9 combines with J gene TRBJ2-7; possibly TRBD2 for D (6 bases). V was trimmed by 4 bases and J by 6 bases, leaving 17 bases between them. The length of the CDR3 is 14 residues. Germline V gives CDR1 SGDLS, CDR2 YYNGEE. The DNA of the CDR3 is TGTGCCAGCAGCCCGAGGTCACTAGCTCGCGAGCAGTACTTC. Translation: CASSPRSLAREQYF.

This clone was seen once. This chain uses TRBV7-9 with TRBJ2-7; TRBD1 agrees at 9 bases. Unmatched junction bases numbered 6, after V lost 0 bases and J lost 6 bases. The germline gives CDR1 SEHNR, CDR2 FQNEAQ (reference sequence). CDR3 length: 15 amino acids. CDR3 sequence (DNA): TGTGCCAGCAGCTTAGCACGGGACAGGGAGGGCGAGCAGTACTTC. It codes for CASSLARDREGEQYF. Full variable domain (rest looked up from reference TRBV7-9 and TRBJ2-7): DTGVSQNPRHKITKRGQNVTFRCDPISEHNRLYWYRQTLGQGPEFLTYFQNEAQLEKSRLLSDRFSAERPKGSFSTLEIQRTEQGDSAMYLCASSLARDREGEQYFGPGTRLTVT.

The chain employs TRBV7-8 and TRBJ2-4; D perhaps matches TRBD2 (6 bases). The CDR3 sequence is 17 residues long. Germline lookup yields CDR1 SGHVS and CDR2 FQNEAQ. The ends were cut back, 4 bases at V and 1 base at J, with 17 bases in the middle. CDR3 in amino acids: CASSSFRSGVAKNIQYF. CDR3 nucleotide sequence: TGTGCCAGCAGCTCCTTCCGGTCGGGGGTGGCCAAAAACATTCAGTACTTC.

The CDR3, as DNA: TGTGCCAGCAGCCCCCGGGACAGGGACTACGAGCAGTACTTC. This encodes CASSPRDRDYEQYF. J is TRBJ2-7 and V is TRBV7-9, with TRBD1 identical over 9 bases. With 5 bases clipped from V and 3 bases from J, the junction kept 5 bases outside the gene matches. CDR1 and CDR2 from the germline V gene are SEHNR and FQNEAQ (reference sequence). The CDR3 consists of 14 residues. Full variable domain (remainder filled in from reference TRBV7-9 and TRBJ2-7): DTGVSQNPRHKITKRGQNVTFRCDPISEHNRLYWYRQTLGQGPEFLTYFQNEAQLEKSRLLSDRFSAERPKGSFSTLEIQRTEQGDSAMYLCASSPRDRDYEQYFGPGTRLTVT.

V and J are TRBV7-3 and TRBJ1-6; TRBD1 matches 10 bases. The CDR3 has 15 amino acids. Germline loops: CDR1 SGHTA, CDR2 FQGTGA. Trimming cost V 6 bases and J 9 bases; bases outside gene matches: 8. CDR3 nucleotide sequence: TGTGCCAGCAGGCCAGCCGGGACAGGGGTTTCACCCCTCCACTTT. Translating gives CASRPAGTGVSPLHF.

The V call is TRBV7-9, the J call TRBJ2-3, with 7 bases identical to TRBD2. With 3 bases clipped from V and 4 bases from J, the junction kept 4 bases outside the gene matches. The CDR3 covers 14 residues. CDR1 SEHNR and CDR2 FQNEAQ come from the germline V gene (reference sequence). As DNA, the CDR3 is TGTGCCAGCAGCTTCCAGCGGGGCTCAGATACGCAGTATTTT. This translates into CASSFQRGSDTQYF.

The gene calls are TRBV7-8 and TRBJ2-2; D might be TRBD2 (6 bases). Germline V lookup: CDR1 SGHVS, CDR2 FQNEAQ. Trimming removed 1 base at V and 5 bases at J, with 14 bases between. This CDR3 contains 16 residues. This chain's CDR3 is CASSLGAGARTGELFF. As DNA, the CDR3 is TGTGCCAGCAGCTTAGGAGCGGGCGCCAGGACCGGGGAGCTGTTTTTT.

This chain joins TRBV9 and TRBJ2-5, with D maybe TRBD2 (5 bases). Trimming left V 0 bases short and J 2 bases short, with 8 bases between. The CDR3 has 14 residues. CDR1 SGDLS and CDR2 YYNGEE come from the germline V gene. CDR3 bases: TGTGCCAGCAGCGTAGGGCCGGGGCAAGAGACCCAGTACTTC. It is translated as CASSVGPGQETQYF.

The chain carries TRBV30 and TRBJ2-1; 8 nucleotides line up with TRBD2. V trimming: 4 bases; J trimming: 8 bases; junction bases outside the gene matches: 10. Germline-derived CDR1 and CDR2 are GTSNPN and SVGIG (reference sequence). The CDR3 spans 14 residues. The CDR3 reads CAWTGGVPGYEQFF. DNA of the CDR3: TGTGCCTGGACGGGGGGGGTCCCCGGGTATGAGCAGTTCTTC. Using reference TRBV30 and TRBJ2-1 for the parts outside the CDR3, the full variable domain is SQTIHQWPATLVQPVGSPLSLECTVEGTSNPNLYWYRQAAGRGLQLLFYSVGIGQISSEVPQNLSASRPQDRQFILSSKKLLLSDSGFYLCAWTGGVPGYEQFFGPGTRLTVL.

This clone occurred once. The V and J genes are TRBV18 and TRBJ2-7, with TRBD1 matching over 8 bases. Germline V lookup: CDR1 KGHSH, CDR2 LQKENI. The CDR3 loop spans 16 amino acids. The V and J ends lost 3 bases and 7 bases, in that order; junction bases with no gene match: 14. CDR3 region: CASSPGQGSLSGEQYF. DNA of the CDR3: TGTGCCAGCTCACCTGGACAGGGCTCCCTATCTGGGGAGCAGTACTTC.

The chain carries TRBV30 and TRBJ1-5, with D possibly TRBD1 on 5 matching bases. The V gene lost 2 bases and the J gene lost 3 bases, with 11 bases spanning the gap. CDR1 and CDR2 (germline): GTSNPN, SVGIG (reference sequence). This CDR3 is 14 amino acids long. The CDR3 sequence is CAWSSGQNNQPQHF. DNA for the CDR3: TGTGCCTGGAGTTCAGGGCAGAACAATCAGCCCCAGCATTTT.

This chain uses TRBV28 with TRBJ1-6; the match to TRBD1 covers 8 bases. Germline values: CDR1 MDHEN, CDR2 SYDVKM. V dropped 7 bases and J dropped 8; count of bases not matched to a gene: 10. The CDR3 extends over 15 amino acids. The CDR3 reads CASNPGGTGDSPLHF. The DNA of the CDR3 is TGTGCCAGCAACCCAGGGGGGACAGGCGATTCACCCCTCCACTTT.

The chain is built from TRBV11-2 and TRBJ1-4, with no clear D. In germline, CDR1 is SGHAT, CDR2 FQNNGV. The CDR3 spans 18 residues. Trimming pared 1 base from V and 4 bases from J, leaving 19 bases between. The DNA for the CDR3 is TGTGCCAGCAGCTTAGTTCCGCCCAGCGGGAGTAATAATGAAAAACTGTTTTTT. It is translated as CASSLVPPSGSNNEKLFF.

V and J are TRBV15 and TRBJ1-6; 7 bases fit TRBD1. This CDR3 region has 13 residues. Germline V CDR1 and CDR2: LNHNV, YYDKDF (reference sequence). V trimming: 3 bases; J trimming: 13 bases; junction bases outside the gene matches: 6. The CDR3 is CATSSVSTGPLHF. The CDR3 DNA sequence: TGTGCCACCAGCAGTGTATCGACAGGGCCCCTCCACTTT.

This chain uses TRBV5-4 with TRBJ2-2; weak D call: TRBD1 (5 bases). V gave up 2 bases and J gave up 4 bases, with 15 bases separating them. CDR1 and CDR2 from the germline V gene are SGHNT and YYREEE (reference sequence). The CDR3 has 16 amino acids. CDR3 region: CASSFFQGTGTGELFF. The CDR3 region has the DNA TGTGCCAGCAGCTTCTTTCAGGGTACGGGCACCGGGGAGCTGTTTTTT.

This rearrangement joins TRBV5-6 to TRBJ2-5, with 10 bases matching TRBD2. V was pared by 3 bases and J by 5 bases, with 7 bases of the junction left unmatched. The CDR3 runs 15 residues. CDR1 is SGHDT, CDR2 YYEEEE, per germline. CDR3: CASSSPSGSLETQYF. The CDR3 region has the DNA TGTGCCAGCAGCTCCCCTAGCGGGAGTCTGGAGACCCAGTACTTC.

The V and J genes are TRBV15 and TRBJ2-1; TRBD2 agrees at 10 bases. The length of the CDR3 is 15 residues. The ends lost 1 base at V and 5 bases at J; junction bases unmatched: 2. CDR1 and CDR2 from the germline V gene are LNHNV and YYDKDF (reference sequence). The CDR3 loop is CATSRVSGGHNEQFF. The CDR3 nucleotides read TGTGCCACCAGCAGAGTTAGCGGGGGGCACAATGAGCAGTTCTTC.

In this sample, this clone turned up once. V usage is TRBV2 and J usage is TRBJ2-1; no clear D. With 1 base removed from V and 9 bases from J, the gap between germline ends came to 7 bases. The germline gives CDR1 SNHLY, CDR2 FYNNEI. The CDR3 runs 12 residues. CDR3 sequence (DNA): TGTGCCAGCAGTGAAGGGCAGGTTGAGCAGTTCTTC. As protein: CASSEGQVEQFF.

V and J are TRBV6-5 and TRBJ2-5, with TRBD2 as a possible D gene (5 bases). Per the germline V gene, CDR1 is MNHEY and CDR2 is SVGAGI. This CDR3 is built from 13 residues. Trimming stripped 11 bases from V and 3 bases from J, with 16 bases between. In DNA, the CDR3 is TGTGCCGCCTCCCCCCTCGGGGAAGAGACCCAGTACTTC. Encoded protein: CAASPLGEETQYF.

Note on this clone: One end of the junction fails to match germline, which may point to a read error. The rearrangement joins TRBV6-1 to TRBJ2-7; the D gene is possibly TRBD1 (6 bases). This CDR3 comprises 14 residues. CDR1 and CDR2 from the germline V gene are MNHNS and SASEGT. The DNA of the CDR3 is TGTGCCAGCAGGACTACAGGGTTATCCTCCGAGCAGTACTTC. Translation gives CASRTTGLSSEQYF.

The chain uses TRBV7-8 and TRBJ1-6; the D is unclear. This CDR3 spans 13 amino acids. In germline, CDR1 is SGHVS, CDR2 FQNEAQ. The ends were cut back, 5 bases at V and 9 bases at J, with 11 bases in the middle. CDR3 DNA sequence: TGTGCCAGCAGCCCTCAGGTATCTTCACCCCTCCACTTT. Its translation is CASSPQVSSPLHF.

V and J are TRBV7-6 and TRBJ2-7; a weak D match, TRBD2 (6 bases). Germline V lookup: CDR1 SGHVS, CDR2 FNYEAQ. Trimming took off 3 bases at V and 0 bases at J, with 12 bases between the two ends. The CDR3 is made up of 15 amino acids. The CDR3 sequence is CASSLRLEDSYEQYF. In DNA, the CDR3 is TGTGCCAGCAGCTTGAGACTAGAGGACTCCTACGAGCAGTACTTC. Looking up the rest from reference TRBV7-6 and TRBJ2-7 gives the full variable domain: GAGVSQSPRYKVTKRGQDVALRCDPISGHVSLYWYRQALGQGPEFLTYFNYEAQQDKSGLPNDRFSAERPEGSISTLTIQRTEQRDSAMYRCASSLRLEDSYEQYFGPGTRLTVT.

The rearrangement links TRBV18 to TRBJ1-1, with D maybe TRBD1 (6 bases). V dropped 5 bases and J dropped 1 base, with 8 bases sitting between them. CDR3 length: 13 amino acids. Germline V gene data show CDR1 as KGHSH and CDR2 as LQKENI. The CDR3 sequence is CASSEGGNTEAFF. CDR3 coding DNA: TGTGCCAGCTCAGAAGGGGGGAACACTGAAGCTTTCTTT.

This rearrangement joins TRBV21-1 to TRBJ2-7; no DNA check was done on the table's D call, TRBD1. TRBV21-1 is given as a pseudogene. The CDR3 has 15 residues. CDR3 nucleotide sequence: TGTGCCAGCACCATAGAGGGACAGGGGCCCTACGAGCAGTACTTC. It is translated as CASTIEGQGPYEQYF.

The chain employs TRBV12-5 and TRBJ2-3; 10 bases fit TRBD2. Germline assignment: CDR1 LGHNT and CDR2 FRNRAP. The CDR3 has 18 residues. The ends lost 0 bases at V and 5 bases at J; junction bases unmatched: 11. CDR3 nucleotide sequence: TGTGCTAGTGGTTTGGTTATGATAGCGGGGGGCCGGAGAGATACGCAGTATTTT. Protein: CASGLVMIAGGRRDTQYF.

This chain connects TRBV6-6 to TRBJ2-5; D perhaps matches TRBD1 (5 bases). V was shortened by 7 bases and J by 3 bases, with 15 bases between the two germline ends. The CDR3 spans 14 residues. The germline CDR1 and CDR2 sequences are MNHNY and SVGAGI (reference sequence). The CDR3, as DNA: TGTGCCAGCAAAAAAGCCGGCAGGGAAGAGACCCAGTACTTC. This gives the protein CASKKAGREETQYF.

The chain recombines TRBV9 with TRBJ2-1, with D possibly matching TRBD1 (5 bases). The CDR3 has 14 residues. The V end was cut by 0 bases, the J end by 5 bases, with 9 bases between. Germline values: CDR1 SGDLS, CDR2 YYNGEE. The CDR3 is CASSVATADNEQFF. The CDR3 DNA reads TGTGCCAGCAGCGTAGCGACAGCCGACAATGAGCAGTTCTTC.

CDR3 protein: CASSLVQGGPYEQYF. Here the CDR3 DNA reads TGCGCCAGCAGCTTGGTACAGGGCGGTCCCTACGAGCAGTACTTC. This chain links TRBV5-1 with TRBJ2-7; D is perhaps TRBD1 (6 bases). The V end lost 0 bases, the J end lost 2 bases, and 12 bases lay between the germline ends. CDR3 length: 15 amino acids. Germline values: CDR1 SGHRS, CDR2 YFSETQ. Variable domain in full (rest from reference TRBV5-1 and TRBJ2-7): KAGVTQTPRYLIKTRGQQVTLSCSPISGHRSVSWYQQTPGQGLQFLFEYFSETQRNKGNFPGRFSGRQFSNSRSEMNVSTLELGDSALYLCASSLVQGGPYEQYFGPGTRLTVT.